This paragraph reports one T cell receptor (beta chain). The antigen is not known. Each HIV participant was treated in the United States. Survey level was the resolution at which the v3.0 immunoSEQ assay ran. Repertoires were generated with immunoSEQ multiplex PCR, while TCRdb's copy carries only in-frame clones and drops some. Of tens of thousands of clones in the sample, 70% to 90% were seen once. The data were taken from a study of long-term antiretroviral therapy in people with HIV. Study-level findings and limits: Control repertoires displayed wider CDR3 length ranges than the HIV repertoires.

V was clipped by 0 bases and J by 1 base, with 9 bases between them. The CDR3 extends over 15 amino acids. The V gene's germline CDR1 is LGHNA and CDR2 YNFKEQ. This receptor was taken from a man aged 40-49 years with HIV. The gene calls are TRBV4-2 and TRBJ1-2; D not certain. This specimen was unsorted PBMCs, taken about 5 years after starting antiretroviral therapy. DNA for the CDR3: TGTGCCAGCAGCCAAGATCTACTCGTTAACTATGGCTACACCTTC. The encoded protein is CASSQDLLVNYGYTF.